This TCR beta chain is drawn from a study of PD-L1 blockade in urothelial cancer. At the level of the study: A median around 150,000 T cells were found in blood samples.

Profiled with immunoSEQ multiplex PCR; TCRdb holds only in-frame clones, not every one. Among under 130,000 clones listed, approximately 85% were seen once. There were between 1 and 8 samples from each patient, taken pretreatment and on-treatment. Per germline, CDR1 MNHEY and CDR2 SMNVEV (reference sequence). This CDR3 has 13 residues. V lost 3 bases to trimming and J lost 8 bases, with 13 bases between them. The sample here was PBMCs, taken around atezolizumab (anti-PD-L1) treatment. The origin of this receptor is a man aged 45-65 years with urothelial cancer. This sequence joins TRBV27 and TRBJ1-1; maybe TRBD1 (5 bases). As DNA, the CDR3 is TGTGCCAGCAGTTTGGGGTTGGCAGGGGAAGCTTTCTTT. Translation gives CASSLGLAGEAFF.